Following are 6 T cell receptor beta chains from one sample sequenced in a study of T cells in Graves' hyperthyroidism and ophthalmopathy. RNA transcripts gave rise to amplified TCR beta CDR3 regions. When the TCR CDR3 underwent first-round RT-PCR, the HTBI primer set was used. TCRdb ran MiXCR on the multiplex PCR reads and lists one entry per CDR3 protein. Here the sample spans 550,000 to 700,000 distinct CDR3 sequences, 35% to 55% being singletons. The source material was peripheral blood or thyroid tissue (not recorded which). The receptor set was obtained from an adult woman with Graves' disease, either hyperthyroidism or ophthalmopathy (not recorded which).

This clonotype was seen many times. This chain joins TRBV7-8 and TRBJ2-7; 16 bases fit TRBD2. This CDR3 is built from 20 residues. Germline assignment: CDR1 SGHVS and CDR2 FQNEAQ. The ends lost 3 bases at V and 3 bases at J; junction bases unmatched: 14. CDR3 coding DNA: TGTGCCAGCAGCTTCCCCGTCACCGGGACTAGCGGGAGGGCCCACTACGAGCAGTACTTC. It encodes CASSFPVTGTSGRAHYEQYF.

The chain uses TRBV10-3 and TRBJ2-7; TRBD1 might be the D (6 bases). V lost 6 bases, J lost 8 bases, and 20 bases lay in between. Germline V lookup: CDR1 ENHRY, CDR2 SYGVKD. CDR3 length: 14 residues. The CDR3 DNA reads as TGTGCCATCAGCCGCGAACAGGGACCCAATCAGCAGTACTTC. Residues: CAISREQGPNQQYF.

The genes are TRBV12-3 or TRBV12-4 and TRBJ1-3; 7 positions agree with TRBD1. V shed 3 bases, J shed 7 bases, and the junction held 3 bases outside the gene matches. The CDR3 sequence is 13 residues long. In DNA form, the CDR3 reads TGTGCCAGCAGTTTCACAGGGGCTAACACCATATATTTT. This gives the protein CASSFTGANTIYF.

This clonotype was found many times. The chain is built from TRBV6-5 and TRBJ1-2; possible D gene TRBD1, 5 bases. Per the germline V gene, CDR1 is MNHEY and CDR2 is SVGAGI. The CDR3 length is 16 residues. V lost 0 bases, J lost 6 bases, and 17 bases lay in between. CDR3 in DNA: TGTGCCAGCAGTTACTCGTATCAGGGTCTTACTCATGGCTACACCTTC. Translation gives CASSYSYQGLTHGYTF.

In this sample, this clonotype turned up many times. The CDR3 region has the DNA TGTGCCAGCAGTCGACAGGGTTGGGAGACCCAGTACTTC. It specifies CASSRQGWETQYF. The genes are TRBV6-6 and TRBJ2-5; 7 nucleotides match TRBD1. The CDR3 covers 13 residues. The V segment lost 5 bases and the J segment 5 bases; nucleotides outside the gene matches: 5. Germline V CDR1 and CDR2: MNHNY, SVGAGI (reference sequence).

This clonotype was counted a few times. The chain carries TRBV10-3 and TRBJ2-7; possibly TRBD1 for D (5 bases). Germline CDR1 ENHRY, CDR2 SYGVKD. With 2 bases removed from V and 0 bases from J, the gap between germline ends came to 11 bases. The CDR3 spans 15 residues. CDR3 protein: CAISERQGSSYEQYF. Written as DNA, the CDR3 is TGTGCCATCAGTGAGCGTCAGGGCAGCTCCTACGAGCAGTACTTC.